This entry concerns a single T cell receptor (beta chain). This sample was taken from a study of shared clonotypes between healthy human individuals. For the study at large: With ages of 18 to 49, the donors were a couple of women and three men.

Germline CDR1 and CDR2: SGHNT and YYREEE (reference sequence). This CDR3 is 14 amino acids long. Trimming pared 0 bases from V and 8 bases from J, leaving 14 bases between. Per the original data handling: For the immunoSEQ data, sequences were junction-only without quality scores, so filtering differed. Assay: immunoSEQ multiplex PCR; the TCRdb copy retains only in-frame clones and omits some. That table is the source of V, J and clone size, and D and trimming were worked out from the DNA. The table has under 600,000 clones, approximately 95% seen once. The specimen was naive CD4+ T cells sorted from blood. As to subset: CD45RA+ positively selected. The clonotype was recovered from a woman aged 30 to 39 in good health. The chain has TRBV5-4 and TRBJ1-2; the D is unclear. The CDR3 region is CASSLANRIGGYTF. In DNA, the CDR3 is TGTGCCAGCAGCTTGGCCAATAGGATTGGGGGCTACACCTTC.